A selection of T cell receptor beta chains follows, all from one sample in a study of identical twins. TCRdb re-called the 5' RACE reads with MiXCR, one entry per CDR3 protein. The sample lists about 550,000 distinct CDR3 sequences; approximately 20% were seen once. Separately, the same data were catalogued under a study of yellow fever vaccine responses in identical twins.

Sequenced: CD4+ T cells sorted from blood. Receptors were obtained from a woman between 18 and 30 years old in good health. Each CDR3 is given with its conserved first and last residue. The D gene is left open where the match is weak. Clone size appears in some rows only: once, few, many, or a class for an expanded clone.

V gene	D gene	CDR3 length	clone size	J gene	CDR3 DNA	CDR3 protein
TRBV4-1	TRBD2	16	NA	TRBJ2-1	TGCGCCAGCAGCCAAGGGGGGACTAGCTCGGGTGTTGGCGTGTTCTTC	CASSQGGTSSGVGVFF
TRBV24-1	TRBD1	15	NA	TRBJ2-2	TGTGCCACCAGCCTCGGACAGGGATACACCGGGGAGCTGTTTTTT	CATSLGQGYTGELFF
TRBV12-3/TRBV12-4	TRBD2	17	few	TRBJ2-7	TGTGCCAGCAGGCTTTCGACCTCTAGCGGGAGGGCCTACGAGCAGTACTTC	CASRLSTSSGRAYEQYF
TRBV7-9	NA	14	few	TRBJ2-3	TGTGCCAGCAGCTTAGTAGGACTGCAAGATACGCAGTATTTT	CASSLVGLQDTQYF
TRBV10-3	TRBD2	15	NA	TRBJ2-1	TGTGCCATCAGTGGGTTTAGCGGGAGCTACAATGAGCAGTTCTTC	CAISGFSGSYNEQFF
TRBV5-1	NA	14	few	TRBJ1-6	TGCGCCAGCAGCTTCAGCCTAGCCGATTCACCCCTCCACTTT	CASSFSLADSPLHF
TRBV20-1	NA	15	NA	TRBJ2-2	TGCAGTGCTAGAGATGGGAAGAAGAACACCGGGGAGCTGTTTTTT	CSARDGKKNTGELFF
TRBV2	NA	14	few	TRBJ2-3	TGTGCCAGCAAATTGGGAACGGAAACAGATACGCAGTATTTT	CASKLGTETDTQYF
TRBV7-3	TRBD2	22	once	TRBJ2-1	TGTGCCAGCAGCTTAAACGGGGGCTTACGGGGACTAGCGAAACCTAAAAACAATGAGCAGTTCTTC	CASSLNGGLRGLAKPKNNEQFF
TRBV9	TRBD2	16	many	TRBJ2-1	TGTGCCAGCAGCGTAGAGGGGAGCGGGGGGTTGTATGAGCAGTTCTTC	CASSVEGSGGLYEQFF
TRBV15	NA	12	few	TRBJ2-1	TGTGCCACCAGCAGATCCAACAATGAGCAGTTCTTC	CATSRSNNEQFF
TRBV10-3	TRBD2	17	few	TRBJ2-1	TGTGCCATCAGTGATTCACGATTAGCGGGAGTTCACAATGAGCAGTTCTTC	CAISDSRLAGVHNEQFF
TRBV28	NA	15	NA	TRBJ2-7	TGTGCCAGCAGACCCCAGGCCCGGGTCCCCTACGAGCAGTACTTC	CASRPQARVPYEQYF
TRBV10-3	TRBD2	15	NA	TRBJ2-3	TGTGCCATCAGTGACGCAGCGGGACGGTCAGATACGCAGTATTTT	CAISDAAGRSDTQYF
TRBV5-1	TRBD1	15	NA	TRBJ1-2	TGCGCCAGCAGCCCTGACAGGGATAGGAACTATGGCTACACCTTC	CASSPDRDRNYGYTF
TRBV12-3/TRBV12-4	TRBD2	15	few	TRBJ2-2	TGTGCCAGCAGTTTAAAGCGGGAGTACGTCGGGGAGCTGTTTTTT	CASSLKREYVGELFF
TRBV5-4	NA	16	NA	TRBJ2-7	TGTGCCAGCAGCTTTCTCCATGGAGGGCTGGGCTACGAGCAGTACTTC	CASSFLHGGLGYEQYF
TRBV10-3	NA	12	many	TRBJ2-1	TGTGCCATCAGTAAGGAAGGTGATGAGCAGTTCTTC	CAISKEGDEQFF
TRBV28	TRBD2	19	NA	TRBJ2-2	TGTGCCTGCTGTTTATTCCAGCGGGGGCTCTTTGGTGGAACCGGGGAGCTGTTTTTT	CACCLFQRGLFGGTGELFF
TRBV24-1	NA	13	NA	TRBJ2-1	TGTGCCACCAGTCCGGGGAGCTTCTATGAGCAGTTCTTC	CATSPGSFYEQFF
TRBV28	TRBD2	16	few	TRBJ2-1	TGTGCCAGCAGTGGGTGGGGACTAGCGGGAGACAATGAGCAGTTCTTC	CASSGWGLAGDNEQFF
TRBV28	NA	13	NA	TRBJ1-2	TGTGCCAGCAGTCCCCTGGGAAGGCAGGGCTACACCTTC	CASSPLGRQGYTF
TRBV7-3	NA	15	NA	TRBJ1-5	TGTGCCAGCAGCTTAGTTGGGGGCAGCAATCAGCCCCAGCATTTT	CASSLVGGSNQPQHF
TRBV7-2	NA	17	NA	TRBJ2-1	TGTGCCAGCAGCACCCGCACCGGAGTACGCTCCTACAATGAGCAGTTCTTC	CASSTRTGVRSYNEQFF
TRBV5-1	NA	17	few	TRBJ2-1	TGCGCCAGCAGCTTGGCGTCTCTAGCCACCTCTTACAATGAGCAGTTCTTC	CASSLASLATSYNEQFF
TRBV5-1	TRBD1	14	few	TRBJ2-3	TGCGCCAGCAGACCCGGGACAGGGTTTGGTACGCAGTATTTT	CASRPGTGFGTQYF
TRBV11-2	TRBD2	19	NA	TRBJ2-3	TGTGCCAGCAGCCGCCGACTAGCGGGGCGACTGACAAAGGCAGATACGCAGTATTTT	CASSRRLAGRLTKADTQYF
TRBV7-6	NA	14	few	TRBJ1-5	TGTGCCAGCAGCTTCTACCGGTGCAATCAGCCCCAGCATTTT	CASSFYRCNQPQHF
TRBV12-3/TRBV12-4	NA	15	NA	TRBJ2-2	TGTGCCAGCAGATCCGGGACGTACGGCACCGGGGAGCTGTTTTTT	CASRSGTYGTGELFF
TRBV28	NA	14	few	TRBJ1-5	TGTGCCAGCAGTCTGCCCGGGAACTATCAGCCCCAGCATTTT	CASSLPGNYQPQHF
TRBV2	NA	13	NA	TRBJ2-1	TGTGCCAGCAGGCCGGGACTCAACAATGAGCAGTTCTTC	CASRPGLNNEQFF
TRBV12-3/TRBV12-4	NA	11	many	TRBJ1-2	TGTGCCAGCAGGCGCGACTATGGCTACACCTTC	CASRRDYGYTF
TRBV7-8	NA	16	NA	TRBJ2-2	TGTGCCAGCAGCTTAGTTTGGCAGCCCTACACCGGGGAGCTGTTTTTT	CASSLVWQPYTGELFF